The TCR beta chain described here comes from a study of response to subunit inactivated influenza vaccine. Study conclusions and caveats: Few new T cells, the authors suggested, are recruited by each seasonal influenza vaccination.

The CDR3 extends over 14 amino acids. The V segment lost 8 bases and the J segment 6 bases; nucleotides outside the gene matches: 13. In germline, CDR1 is DFQATT, CDR2 SNEGSKA (reference sequence). This clonotype was seen more than once but under ten times. Its antigen is unknown. TCRdb reanalysed the RT-PCR reads using MiXCR and keeps one entry per CDR3 protein. This table has hundreds of thousands of distinct CDR3 sequences, 25% appearing once. The chain combines TRBV20-1 with TRBJ2-3; TRBD2 matches 8 bases. The material was CD4+ T cells sorted from PBMCs, obtained about 5 days after vaccination. The TCR originated in a man in his forties or fifties who received an inactivated influenza vaccine. In nucleotides, the CDR3 is TGCAGTTTCACCCCCGCCGGGGGGGCGGATACGCAGTATTTT. Protein product: CSFTPAGGADTQYF.